This T cell receptor (beta chain) is drawn from a study of cytomegalovirus exposure and HLA in healthy donors. Study in general: Roughly 179 million T cells yielded 100 million to 130 million unique TCR beta sequences, as an earlier analysis found.

This CDR3 contains 16 residues. Germline loops: CDR1 SGHTA, CDR2 FQGNSA. Study results and limitations: Associated with HLA alleles at 0.05 false discovery rate in a later analysis were 15,000 to 20,000 TCR beta sequences.

Worth noting for this clone: As yet, its antigen is unknown.

Vbeta (60) and Jbeta (13) primers were used in the PCR. Data came from immunoSEQ multiplex PCR; TCRdb stores just in-frame clones and leaves some out. The top ten hold about 2.5% of the sample, which has around 200,000 clones, approximately 85% seen once. The J gene is TRBJ2-5, the V gene TRBV7-2, with TRBD2 identical over 14 bases. The DNA end lines up better with TRBJ2-7; the J call may be wrong. This sequence originates from a woman between 45 and 65 years old in good health and CMV-seronegative. The sequencing input was PBMCs. CDR3 sequence (DNA): TGTGCCAGCAGCCCCCGACTAGCGGGAGGGGCCTACGAGCAGTACTTC. Amino acid sequence: CASSPRLAGGAYEQYF.